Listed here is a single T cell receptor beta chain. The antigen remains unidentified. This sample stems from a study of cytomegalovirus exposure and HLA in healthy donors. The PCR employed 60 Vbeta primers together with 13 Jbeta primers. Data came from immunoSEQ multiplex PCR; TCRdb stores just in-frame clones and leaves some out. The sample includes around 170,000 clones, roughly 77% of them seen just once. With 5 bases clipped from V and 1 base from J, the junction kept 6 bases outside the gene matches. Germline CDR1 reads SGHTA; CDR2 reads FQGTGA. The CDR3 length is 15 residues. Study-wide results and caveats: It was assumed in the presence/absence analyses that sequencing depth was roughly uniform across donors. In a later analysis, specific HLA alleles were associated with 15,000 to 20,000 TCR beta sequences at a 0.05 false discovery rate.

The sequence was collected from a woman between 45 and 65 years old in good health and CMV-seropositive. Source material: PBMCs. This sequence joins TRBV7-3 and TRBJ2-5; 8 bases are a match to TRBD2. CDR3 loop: CASSPSAGGQETQYF. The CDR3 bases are TGTGCCAGCAGCCCCTCGGCGGGGGGCCAAGAGACCCAGTACTTC.